The 23 T cell receptor beta chains presented below share a single source sample, sequenced in a study of blood T cell repertoires in COVID-19. Generated by immunoSEQ multiplex PCR, the TCRdb table keeps only in-frame clones and is missing some. This sample has roughly 60,000 clones; approximately 88% occur once, and the top ten carry 10% to 13%. The sample comprised peripheral blood. These receptors all stem from a man aged 25 to 45 with COVID-19, enrolled during active disease.

This chain connects TRBV3-1 (or the pseudogene TRBV3-2) to TRBJ2-2; 7 nucleotides line up with TRBD2. The J segment lost 3 bases and the V segment lost 3 bases, leaving 4 bases of the junction unmatched. The germline V gene encodes CDR1 LGHDT and CDR2 YNNKEL (reference sequence). This CDR3 region has 15 residues. CDR3 sequence reads: CASSHGGSYTGELFF. The CDR3 nucleotides read TGTGCCAGCAGCCACGGCGGGAGTTACACCGGGGAGCTGTTTTTT.

The V and J genes are TRBV19 and TRBJ2-5, with D uncertain. The DNA end is more similar to TRBJ2-7, so the J call may be wrong. The length of the CDR3 is 13 residues. CDR1 and CDR2 (germline): LNHDA, SQIVND (reference sequence). The CDR3 nucleotides read TGTGCCAGTAGTATAACCGTCTCCTACGAGCAGTACTTC. Encoded protein: CASSITVSYEQYF.

In DNA form, the CDR3 reads TGTGCCAGCAGCTTGGGGACTCCCTGCGCCGGGGACATTCAGTACTTC. This encodes CASSLGTPCAGDIQYF. The rearrangement joins TRBV7-3 to TRBJ2-4, with D perhaps matching TRBD2 (6 bases). The germline V gene encodes CDR1 SGHTA and CDR2 FQGTGA. The CDR3 contains 16 residues. The V and J ends lost 3 bases and 8 bases respectively, with 20 bases between them.

In its sample, this clone was seen once. The rearrangement uses TRBV29-1 and TRBJ1-1, with D unresolved. Trimming removed 7 bases from V and 5 bases from J, with 14 bases in between. Germline lookup yields CDR1 SQVTM and CDR2 ANQGSEA. The CDR3 loop spans 12 amino acids. The CDR3 is CSGGQTGTEAFF. In nucleotides, the CDR3 is TGCAGCGGGGGTCAGACGGGAACTGAAGCTTTCTTT.

The chain joins TRBV27 to TRBJ2-2; TRBD2 is a possible D gene (6 bases). The CDR3 is made up of 13 amino acids. V was shortened by 8 bases and J by 6 bases, with 13 bases between the two germline ends. From germline, CDR1 is MNHEY and CDR2 SMNVEV (reference sequence). CDR3 sequence reads: CASCLGGSGELFF. The CDR3 nucleotides are TGTGCCAGCTGTCTTGGGGGGTCCGGGGAGCTGTTTTTT.

This clone was found a few times. As DNA, the CDR3 is TGTGCCAGCAGCCGACAGGAACCTTCTGGAAACACCATATATTTT. It specifies CASSRQEPSGNTIYF. The chain uses TRBV9 and TRBJ1-3, with D perhaps TRBD1 (6 bases). V dropped 4 bases and J dropped 1 base, with 12 bases sitting between them. The CDR3 has 15 residues. Germline CDR1 and CDR2: SGDLS and YYNGEE.

This rearrangement joins TRBV11-1 to TRBJ2-3, with 7 bases that match TRBD1. This CDR3 is built from 15 residues. CDR1 and CDR2 (germline): SGHAT, FQDESV (reference sequence). Trimming cost V 5 bases and J 2 bases; bases outside gene matches: 7. The CDR3 region is CASSHKQGSTDTQYF. CDR3 in DNA: TGTGCCAGCAGCCATAAACAGGGGTCCACAGATACGCAGTATTTT.

This chain uses TRBV9 with TRBJ1-2; 9 nucleotides agree with TRBD1. Trimming removed 0 bases from V and 4 bases from J; junction bases left unmatched: 4. The CDR3 contains 15 residues. Per germline, CDR1 SGDLS and CDR2 YYNGEE. The CDR3 nucleotides read TGTGCCAGCAGCGTAGAGGGACAGGGAGTCTATGGCTACACCTTC. This gives the protein CASSVEGQGVYGYTF.

The chain uses TRBV2 and TRBJ2-7; possible D gene TRBD1, 7 bases. CDR1 and CDR2 from the germline V gene are SNHLY and FYNNEI. V was trimmed by 2 bases and J by 0 bases, leaving 14 bases between them. CDR3 length: 16 residues. CDR3 nucleotides: TGTGCCAGCAGTGAATGGGGCGGGACAGCCTCCTACGAGCAGTACTTC. The encoded protein is CASSEWGGTASYEQYF. Full variable domain (remainder filled in from reference TRBV2 and TRBJ2-7): EPEVTQTPSHQVTQMGQEVILRCVPISNHLYFYWYRQILGQKVEFLVSFYNNEISEKSEIFDDQFSVERPDGSNFTLKIRSTKLEDSAMYFCASSEWGGTASYEQYFGPGTRLTVT.

The CDR3 loop is CASSSVGGPYNEQFF. In DNA, the CDR3 is TGTGCCAGCAGTTCCGTGGGAGGTCCTTACAATGAGCAGTTCTTC. The genes are TRBV27 and TRBJ2-1; D perhaps matches TRBD2 (6 bases). The CDR3 spans 15 residues. Deletions cut 4 bases from V and 4 bases from J, with 14 bases between. Germline V gives CDR1 MNHEY, CDR2 SMNVEV (reference sequence).

The V gene is TRBV5-4, the J gene TRBJ1-3; D gene unclear. Germline lookup yields CDR1 SGHNT and CDR2 YYREEE (reference sequence). V shed 5 bases and J shed 6 bases, with 15 bases lying between them. The CDR3 runs 14 residues. The CDR3 region is CASRSDPGKNTIYF. The CDR3 DNA follows: TGTGCCAGCAGATCTGATCCCGGGAAAAACACCATATATTTT. Using reference TRBV5-4 and TRBJ1-3 for the parts outside the CDR3, the full variable domain is ETGVTQSPTHLIKTRGQQVTLRCSSQSGHNTVSWYQQALGQGPQFIFQYYREEENGRGNFPPRFSGLQFPNYSSELNVNALELDDSALYLCASRSDPGKNTIYFGEGSWLTVV.

V and J are TRBV6-6 and TRBJ1-4; D is possibly TRBD1 (6 bases). The CDR3 is made up of 13 amino acids. V was cut by 3 bases and J by 12 bases, with 14 bases left in between. The germline CDR1 and CDR2 sequences are MNHNY and SVGAGI (reference sequence). Written as DNA, the CDR3 is TGTGCCAGCAGTTATGGGTTCCCAGGGGAACTGTTTTTT. Translation: CASSYGFPGELFF.

In this sample, this clone turned up a few times. The chain has TRBV4-1 and TRBJ2-5; TRBD2 agrees at 7 bases. With 3 bases clipped from V and 5 bases from J, the junction kept 9 bases outside the gene matches. The CDR3 covers 15 residues. Germline V gene sequence: CDR1 MGHRA, CDR2 YSYEKL. CDR3 residues: CASSQAGALAETQYF. CDR3 coding DNA: TGCGCCAGCAGCCAGGCGGGAGCCCTGGCGGAGACCCAGTACTTC.

Notes on this clone: Germline is not matched at one junction end, which may reflect a read error. This chain connects TRBV2 to TRBJ2-2, with 7 bases matching TRBD1. Germline V lookup: CDR1 SNHLY, CDR2 FYNNEI. CDR3 size: 14 residues. The CDR3 reads CASRPGQPTRELFF. The CDR3 DNA reads as TGTGCCAGCAGACCGGGACAGCCCACCCGGGAGCTGTTTTTT.

The chain recombines TRBV9 with TRBJ1-1, with a possible D match to TRBD1 (6 bases). There are 14 residues in the CDR3. Trimming pared 3 bases from V and 4 bases from J, leaving 13 bases between. Germline assignment: CDR1 SGDLS and CDR2 YYNGEE. Here the CDR3 DNA reads TGTGCCAGCAGCGGCACAATCAGGGGCACTGAAGCTTTCTTT. Residues: CASSGTIRGTEAFF.

The gene calls are TRBV6-2 or TRBV6-3 and TRBJ2-1, with 9 bases lining up with TRBD2. CDR3 size: 13 residues. With V trimmed by 3 bases and J by 15 bases, 9 bases remained unmatched. Per germline, CDR1 MNHEY and CDR2 SVGEGT. CDR3 sequence: CASSYSASGKWFF. The CDR3 coding sequence is TGTGCCAGCAGTTATTCGGCTAGCGGGAAATGGTTCTTC.

J is TRBJ2-7 and V is TRBV28; 9 positions agree with TRBD1. V dropped 4 bases and J dropped 6; count of bases not matched to a gene: 7. CDR1 is MDHEN and CDR2 is SYDVKM in the germline V gene. The CDR3 has 14 residues. The CDR3 loop is CASSSGTGPLEQYF. Here the CDR3 DNA reads TGTGCCAGCAGTTCAGGGACAGGGCCCCTCGAGCAGTACTTC.

This chain links TRBV24-1 with TRBJ2-5; a weak D match, TRBD1 (6 bases). V lost 4 bases, J lost 1 base, and 15 bases lay in between. This CDR3 contains 16 residues. Germline loops: CDR1 KGHDR, CDR2 SFDVKD. This CDR3 reads CATSEGGQISQETQYF. Written as DNA, the CDR3 is TGTGCCACCAGTGAGGGTGGACAGATATCCCAAGAGACCCAGTACTTC.

This chain's CDR3 is CASSSPDTPQGYTF. The CDR3 DNA is TGTGCCAGCAGTTCCCCGGACACGCCGCAGGGCTACACCTTC. The chain couples TRBV28 to TRBJ1-2; TRBD1 is a possible D gene (5 bases). Trimming shortened V by 4 bases and J by 8 bases, and 17 bases separated the two germline ends. The CDR3 has 14 residues. CDR1 and CDR2 from the germline V gene are MDHEN and SYDVKM.

This chain connects TRBV28 to TRBJ1-4; D gene ambiguous. V gave up 4 bases and J gave up 4 bases, with 13 bases separating them. From germline, CDR1 is MDHEN and CDR2 SYDVKM. The CDR3 is 15 amino acids. CDR3 amino acids: CASSSPTVNNEKLFF. The CDR3 nucleotides are TGTGCCAGCAGTTCCCCGACTGTCAATAATGAAAAACTGTTTTTT.

The genes are TRBV7-2 and TRBJ1-2; 10 bases are a match to TRBD1. V gave up 2 bases and J gave up 6 bases; unmatched junction bases: 6. The CDR3 is 15 residues long. Germline values: CDR1 SGHTA, CDR2 FQGNSA. The CDR3 spells CASSLPGTGAHGYTF. Here the CDR3 DNA reads TGTGCCAGCAGCTTACCCGGGACAGGGGCTCATGGCTACACCTTC.

This sequence joins TRBV19 and TRBJ1-1; TRBD1 agrees at 10 bases. CDR3 length: 17 residues. Germline lookup yields CDR1 LNHDA and CDR2 SQIVND (reference sequence). Losses at the gene ends were 2 bases for V and 1 base for J; bases not matched to a gene: 7. The CDR3 DNA is TGTGCCAGTAGTATAAGGGGACAGGGGATACGGAACACTGAAGCTTTCTTT. This gives the protein CASSIRGQGIRNTEAFF.

The chain combines TRBV4-3 with TRBJ2-5, with no clear D. V was cut by 1 base and J by 0 bases, with 9 bases left in between. Germline lookup yields CDR1 LGHNA and CDR2 YSLEER. The CDR3 consists of 15 residues. CDR3 amino acids: CASSQGLTYQETQYF. The CDR3 nucleotides are TGCGCCAGCAGCCAAGGACTCACGTACCAAGAGACCCAGTACTTC.